This entry lists 10 T cell receptor beta chains sequenced from one sample in a study of shared clonotypes between healthy human individuals. CD45RO-negative, CCR7-selected cells formed the naive CD8 fraction, which excluded terminally differentiated effector memory CD45RA+ cells. TCRdb keeps only in-frame clones here, not all; method: immunoSEQ multiplex PCR. The repertoire has roughly 1,800,000 clones, about 95% of them found once; the top ten carry approximately 1.2%. The sequenced sample consisted of naive CD8+ T cells sorted from blood. The receptors come from a man between 18 and 35 years old in good health.

The rearrangement links TRBV19 to TRBJ2-1, with 11 bases that match TRBD2. Per the germline V gene, CDR1 is LNHDA and CDR2 is SQIVND (reference sequence). The ends lost 6 bases at V and 2 bases at J; junction bases unmatched: 6. The CDR3 runs 16 residues. The CDR3: CASSTKLAGAYNEQFF. CDR3 coding DNA: TGTGCCAGTAGCACAAAACTAGCGGGGGCCTACAATGAGCAGTTCTTC.

The gene calls are TRBV27 and TRBJ2-7; D is perhaps TRBD1 (6 bases). V was pared by 5 bases and J by 1 base, with 15 bases between. The germline gives CDR1 MNHEY, CDR2 SMNVEV (reference sequence). This CDR3 is 15 amino acids long. CDR3: CASSVARGSSYEQYF. CDR3 nucleotides: TGTGCCAGCAGTGTAGCCAGGGGATCTTCCTACGAGCAGTACTTC.

V and J are TRBV29-1 and TRBJ2-2, with D perhaps matching TRBD2 (6 bases). CDR1 and CDR2 from the germline V gene are SQVTM and ANQGSEA. The CDR3 is 15 residues long. The ends were cut back, 7 bases at V and 1 base at J, with 16 bases in the middle. The DNA of the CDR3 is TGCAGCGCTGTTGTTCCGCGGGAGAACACCGGGGAGCTGTTTTTT. The encoded protein is CSAVVPRENTGELFF.

CDR3 DNA: TGTGCCAGCAGCCTAGACCCGGTCGGGGATGAGCAGTTCTTC. Translating it yields CASSLDPVGDEQFF. The J gene is TRBJ2-1, the V gene TRBV7-9, with a weak D call TRBD2 (5 bases). The V and J ends lost 5 bases and 8 bases respectively, with 16 bases between them. CDR3 size: 14 residues. Germline V gene lookup returns CDR1 SEHNR and CDR2 FQNEAQ (reference sequence).

This rearrangement joins TRBV6-1 to TRBJ1-5; TRBD1 aligns across 8 bases. This CDR3 comprises 15 residues. The V gene's germline CDR1 is MNHNS and CDR2 SASEGT. Germline trimming cut 4 bases from V and 6 bases from J; bases unmatched to any gene: 8. The CDR3 DNA is TGTGCCAGCAGTGGTCGGACAGGGAGGTTTCAGCCCCAGCATTTT. Translating it yields CASSGRTGRFQPQHF.

V and J are TRBV6-5 and TRBJ2-2; D not resolved. Germline CDR1 is MNHEY and CDR2 is SVGAGI. The CDR3 has 15 amino acids. Trimming took 4 bases from V and 0 from J, leaving 9 bases between them. The CDR3 region is CASSWGIANTGELFF. The CDR3 DNA reads as TGTGCCAGCAGTTGGGGAATAGCGAACACCGGGGAGCTGTTTTTT.

The chain has TRBV10-1 and TRBJ2-7, with 10 nucleotides matching TRBD2. CDR1 and CDR2 (germline): WNHNN, SYGVQD (reference sequence). The CDR3 extends over 14 amino acids. Germline trimming cut 4 bases from V and 7 bases from J; bases unmatched to any gene: 7. The CDR3 DNA reads TGCGCCAGCAGTGCGAGCGGGGGGGCCGGGGAGCAGTACTTC. Protein sequence: CASSASGGAGEQYF.

This rearrangement joins TRBV29-1 to TRBJ2-7; maybe TRBD1 (6 bases). The length of the CDR3 is 12 residues. Germline V gene lookup returns CDR1 SQVTM and CDR2 ANQGSEA. Between the trimmed V and J ends, which lost 6 bases and 2 bases, there was a span of 11 bases. Written as DNA, the CDR3 is TGCAGCGTAAACGAGGGGGCCTACGAGCAGTACTTC. Residues: CSVNEGAYEQYF.

This clone was counted a few times. Other DNA variants within this sample encode the same CDR3. V is TRBV7-9 and J is TRBJ1-2; a possible D gene is TRBD1 (5 bases). Trimming stripped 1 base from V and 2 bases from J, with 8 bases between. The CDR3 spans 14 residues. Germline CDR1 SEHNR, CDR2 FQNEAQ (reference sequence). The CDR3 sequence: CASSLVRGNYGYTF. The CDR3 DNA reads TGTGCCAGCAGCTTAGTGAGGGGAAACTATGGCTACACCTTC.

The chain uses TRBV7-2 and TRBJ2-5; TRBD1 might be the D (5 bases). CDR3 length: 15 amino acids. V was pared by 5 bases and J by 1 base, with 14 bases between. Germline CDR1 is SGHTA and CDR2 is FQGNSA. This chain's CDR3 is CASSPHRLPQETQYF. In DNA, the CDR3 is TGTGCCAGCAGCCCGCACAGGTTACCCCAAGAGACCCAGTACTTC.